Following are 29 T cell receptor beta chains from one sample sequenced in a study of blood T cell repertoires in COVID-19. Data came from immunoSEQ multiplex PCR; TCRdb stores just in-frame clones and leaves some out. The sample includes over 110,000 clones, roughly 83% of them seen just once. Sequenced: PBMCs or T cells enriched from blood (not recorded which). Receptors were obtained from a man between 40 and 49 years old with acute COVID-19.

This chain uses TRBV6-2 or TRBV6-3 with TRBJ2-5, with D perhaps matching TRBD2 (6 bases). Germline V lookup: CDR1 MNHEY, CDR2 SVGEGT. V lost 5 bases, J lost 6 bases, and 19 bases lay in between. The CDR3 contains 15 residues. In DNA form, the CDR3 reads TGTGCCAGCAGTCCCGCCGGAGGGAGTAGGAAGACCCAGTACTTC. This translates into CASSPAGGSRKTQYF.

The CDR3: CASSEGGDSNQPQHF. CDR3 DNA: TGTGCCAGCAGTGAGGGAGGGGATAGCAATCAGCCCCAGCATTTT. The genes are TRBV28 and TRBJ1-5, with D maybe TRBD1 (5 bases). Germline V CDR1 and CDR2: MDHEN, SYDVKM. This CDR3 region has 15 residues. Trimming removed 5 bases at V and 0 bases at J, with 11 bases between.

The chain couples TRBV7-9 to TRBJ2-1; 9 nucleotides align to TRBD2. This CDR3 is 16 amino acids long. V was clipped by 4 bases and J by 6 bases; unmatched bases: 10. Germline loops: CDR1 SEHNR, CDR2 FQNEAQ (reference sequence). The CDR3 reads CASSSPGGGRVNEQFF. CDR3 sequence (DNA): TGTGCCAGCAGCTCTCCCGGGGGCGGGAGGGTCAATGAGCAGTTCTTC.

The chain combines TRBV5-6 with TRBJ2-7; TRBD2 matches at 14 bases. CDR1 is SGHDT, CDR2 YYEEEE, per germline. There are 17 residues in the CDR3. V shed 3 bases and J 3 bases; nucleotides not matched to a gene: 8. CDR3 sequence reads: CASSSGLAGARVYEQYF. The CDR3 DNA reads as TGTGCCAGCAGCTCGGGACTAGCGGGAGCGCGGGTCTACGAGCAGTACTTC.

V usage is TRBV10-2 and J usage is TRBJ1-1; D possibly corresponds to TRBD1 (6 bases). Germline loops: CDR1 WSHSY, CDR2 SAAADI. The V gene lost 6 bases and the J gene lost 5 bases, with 13 bases spanning the gap. The CDR3 length is 13 residues. DNA of the CDR3: TGCGCCAGCAGGCTAGGGGGGGGGACTGAAGCTTTCTTT. Translated: CASRLGGGTEAFF.

The chain is built from TRBV5-1 and TRBJ2-7; the D gene is possibly TRBD2 (5 bases). CDR3 length: 16 amino acids. The germline V gene has CDR1 SGHRS and CDR2 YFSETQ. The V end was cut by 5 bases, the J end by 1 base, with 19 bases between. In DNA, the CDR3 is TGCGCCAGCAGTCCACGGGTTAGCTCGGGGTCCTACGAGCAGTACTTC. This sequence encodes CASSPRVSSGSYEQYF.

The chain joins TRBV28 to TRBJ2-7; 14 bases are a match to TRBD2. Germline CDR1 is MDHEN and CDR2 is SYDVKM. V shed 5 bases, J shed 8 bases, and the junction held 8 bases outside the gene matches. CDR3 length equals 15 residues. CDR3 sequence (DNA): TGTGCCAGCAGTCCTCGACTAGCGGGAGGGCCTAAGCAGTACTTC. Residues: CASSPRLAGGPKQYF.

This clone has only one observation. The chain joins TRBV2 to TRBJ1-6, with D tentatively TRBD1 (5 bases). The germline gives CDR1 SNHLY, CDR2 FYNNEI. The CDR3 length is 13 residues. The germline V and J ends were trimmed by 7 bases and 6 bases, with 10 bases remaining between them. Here the CDR3 reads CASTKDSNSPLHF. CDR3 in DNA: TGTGCCAGCACCAAAGACAGTAATTCACCCCTCCACTTT.

There are a few counts of this clone. The chain recombines TRBV4-2 with TRBJ1-2; 12 nucleotides align to TRBD1. CDR1 and CDR2 (germline): LGHNA, YNFKEQ. Trimming cost V 6 bases and J 7 bases; bases outside gene matches: 6. This CDR3 is 14 amino acids long. The DNA for the CDR3 is TGTGCCAGCAGTCCGGGGACAGGGGGCCTTGGCTACACCTTC. Protein product: CASSPGTGGLGYTF.

The chain is built from TRBV7-9 and TRBJ1-4; D is unclear. CDR1 is SEHNR and CDR2 is FQNEAQ in the germline V gene (reference sequence). V dropped 5 bases and J dropped 4 bases, with 23 bases sitting between them. This CDR3 is 18 amino acids long. The CDR3 DNA is TGTGCCAGCAGCCCCGGAGGGCGGGGTCGTATGAATAATGAAAAACTGTTTTTT. Amino acids: CASSPGGRGRMNNEKLFF. The whole variable domain, filled in from reference TRBV7-9 and TRBJ1-4, reads DTGVSQNPRHKITKRGQNVTFRCDPISEHNRLYWYRQTLGQGPEFLTYFQNEAQLEKSRLLSDRFSAERPKGSFSTLEIQRTEQGDSAMYLCASSPGGRGRMNNEKLFFGSGTQLSVL.

This chain connects TRBV6-5 to TRBJ2-7, with 7 bases that match TRBD2. The CDR3 length is 15 residues. Germline CDR1 reads MNHEY; CDR2 reads SVGAGI. J gave up 6 bases and V 0 bases, and 8 bases lay outside the gene matches. In DNA form, the CDR3 reads TGTGCCAGCAGTTACTCGACAAGTGGGGAGGGCGAGCAGTACTTC. Its translation is CASSYSTSGEGEQYF.

Turning to this clone: The identical CDR3 is also encoded by other nucleotide sequences in the sample. This rearrangement joins TRBV28 to TRBJ2-7; 7 nucleotides line up with TRBD1. V gave up 7 bases and J gave up 1 base; unmatched junction bases: 4. CDR3 length: 13 residues. In germline, CDR1 is MDHEN, CDR2 SYDVKM. Here the CDR3 reads CASTGGLSYEQYF. DNA for the CDR3: TGTGCCAGCACAGGGGGTCTTTCCTACGAGCAGTACTTC.

This rearrangement joins TRBV7-9 to TRBJ2-5; TRBD1 matches 9 bases. V was pared by 5 bases and J by 5 bases, with 9 bases of the junction left unmatched. CDR3 length: 15 residues. Germline CDR1 is SEHNR and CDR2 is FQNEAQ (reference sequence). The CDR3, as DNA: TGTGCCAGCAGCCACCGGGACAGGGTACGGGAGACCCAGTACTTC. Its translation: CASSHRDRVRETQYF.

In this sample, this clone turned up once. V and J are TRBV28 and TRBJ1-6, with a possible D match to TRBD1 (6 bases). The CDR3 has 14 amino acids. Germline CDR1 reads MDHEN; CDR2 reads SYDVKM. V lost 3 bases, J lost 9 bases, and 12 bases lay in between. The CDR3 coding sequence is TGTGCCAGCAGTTTTCGGGACAACCTTTCACCCCTCCACTTT. Translation: CASSFRDNLSPLHF.

This clone has a handful of counts. The chain recombines TRBV30 with TRBJ1-6; D remains unclear. Trimming removed 5 bases at V and 10 bases at J, with 12 bases between. This CDR3 has 12 amino acids. The germline CDR1 and CDR2 sequences are GTSNPN and SVGIG (reference sequence). CDR3 nucleotide sequence: TGTGCCTGGGGGGAGCGAGGGTCACCCCTCCACTTT. Translation gives CAWGERGSPLHF.

Regarding this clone: This sample also contains other DNA sequences that code for the same CDR3. The chain employs TRBV9 and TRBJ1-3; perhaps TRBD1 as D (5 bases). V was shortened by 0 bases and J by 0 bases, with 7 bases between the two germline ends. Germline V gene lookup returns CDR1 SGDLS and CDR2 YYNGEE. This CDR3 has 15 amino acids. The CDR3 loop is CASSVVGGSGNTIYF. CDR3 DNA sequence: TGTGCCAGCAGCGTAGTGGGGGGCTCTGGAAACACCATATATTTT. Full variable domain (outside the CDR3, taken from reference TRBV9 and TRBJ1-3): DSGVTQTPKHLITATGQRVTLRCSPRSGDLSVYWYQQSLDQGLQFLIQYYNGEERAKGNILERFSAQQFPDLHSELNLSSLELGDSALYFCASSVVGGSGNTIYFGEGSWLTVV.

The gene calls are TRBV7-9 and TRBJ2-5, with D maybe TRBD2 (6 bases). Germline V CDR1 and CDR2: SEHNR, FQNEAQ (reference sequence). V lost 5 bases, J lost 0 bases, and 16 bases lay in between. The CDR3 loop spans 16 amino acids. The DNA for the CDR3 is TGTGCCAGCAGCCGAATCCAAGCGGGTAACCAAGAGACCCAGTACTTC. This sequence encodes CASSRIQAGNQETQYF.

The V call is TRBV13, the J call TRBJ2-6, with D perhaps TRBD1 (5 bases). Trimming removed 8 bases from V and 3 bases from J, with 14 bases in between. This CDR3 region has 15 residues. Per germline, CDR1 PRHDT and CDR2 FYEKMQ (reference sequence). The CDR3 sequence is CASLGRENGANVLTF. DNA for the CDR3: TGTGCCAGCCTGGGCAGGGAAAATGGGGCCAACGTCCTGACTTTC.

This clone was recorded a few times. This chain connects TRBV7-9 to TRBJ2-7; D ambiguous. In germline, CDR1 is SEHNR, CDR2 FQNEAQ (reference sequence). The ends were cut back, 9 bases at V and 0 bases at J, with 12 bases in the middle. This CDR3 comprises 13 residues. As DNA, the CDR3 is TGTGCCAGTCGTGGCGGAAGCTCCTACGAGCAGTACTTC. Translating it yields CASRGGSSYEQYF.

The chain recombines TRBV2 with TRBJ2-3; 11 bases align to TRBD2. The germline V gene has CDR1 SNHLY and CDR2 FYNNEI. Trimming at V came to 3 bases and at J to 6 bases, leaving 8 bases not matched to a gene. The length of the CDR3 is 16 residues. CDR3 sequence: CASSELAGGSSDTQYF. The CDR3 nucleotides are TGTGCCAGCAGTGAGCTAGCGGGAGGTAGCTCGGATACGCAGTATTTT.

This chain joins TRBV10-3 and TRBJ2-2, with D possibly matching TRBD2 (5 bases). The CDR3 runs 16 residues. Trimming took 1 base from V and 6 from J, leaving 15 bases between them. Germline CDR1 is ENHRY and CDR2 is SYGVKD. CDR3: CAISELHPEGSGELFF. The CDR3 DNA follows: TGTGCCATCAGTGAGTTGCACCCCGAGGGCTCCGGGGAGCTGTTTTTT.

The chain is built from TRBV7-9 and TRBJ1-2; no definite D call. Per the germline V gene, CDR1 is SEHNR and CDR2 is FQNEAQ (reference sequence). The CDR3 runs to 14 residues. Between the trimmed V and J ends, which lost 1 base and 4 bases, there was a span of 10 bases. Here the CDR3 reads CASSLEAVSYGYTF. The CDR3 DNA sequence: TGTGCCAGCAGCTTAGAGGCGGTCTCCTATGGCTACACCTTC.

V gene TRBV5-1 combines with J gene TRBJ1-2, with 8 bases lining up with TRBD1. CDR1 is SGHRS, CDR2 YFSETQ, per germline. V gave up 4 bases and J gave up 2 bases; unmatched junction bases: 4. CDR3 length: 14 amino acids. The CDR3 here is CASSLDRANYGYTF. The CDR3 region has the DNA TGCGCCAGCAGCCTGGACAGGGCCAACTATGGCTACACCTTC.

This sequence joins TRBV3-1 (or the pseudogene TRBV3-2) and TRBJ2-3, with D possibly TRBD2 on 5 matching bases. The ends were cut back, 4 bases at V and 6 bases at J, with 14 bases in the middle. Per germline, CDR1 LGHDT and CDR2 YNNKEL (reference sequence). The CDR3 is 14 amino acids. CDR3 DNA sequence: TGTGCCAGCAGCCTTGACTACTCCGCCGATACGCAGTATTTT. Its protein product is CASSLDYSADTQYF.

This chain connects TRBV28 to TRBJ2-2, with 7 bases fitting TRBD1. The germline gives CDR1 MDHEN, CDR2 SYDVKM. V shed 6 bases, J shed 5 bases, and the junction held 9 bases outside the gene matches. The CDR3 sequence is 15 residues long. The CDR3 region is CASRLGTERTGELFF. The CDR3 DNA follows: TGTGCCAGCAGACTTGGGACAGAGAGGACCGGGGAGCTGTTTTTT.

V usage is TRBV24-1 and J usage is TRBJ2-1, with 8 bases identical to TRBD1. Germline CDR1 and CDR2: KGHDR and SFDVKD. This CDR3 region has 14 residues. The J segment lost 8 bases and the V segment lost 5 bases, leaving 7 bases of the junction unmatched. CDR3 sequence (DNA): TGTGCCACCAGTGCCGGGACAGGTCTACATGAGCAGTTCTTC. It is translated as CATSAGTGLHEQFF.

The V and J genes are TRBV4-2 and TRBJ1-2, with 8 bases aligning to TRBD1. Germline CDR1 reads LGHNA; CDR2 reads YNFKEQ. With V trimmed by 3 bases and J by 4 bases, 10 bases remained unmatched. The CDR3 sequence is 16 residues long. In nucleotides, the CDR3 is TGTGCCAGCAGCCAGCCGGGACAGGAGCACTTCTATGGCTACACCTTC. Its translation is CASSQPGQEHFYGYTF.

This clone has only one observation. The chain carries TRBV28 and TRBJ1-2; 7 nucleotides line up with TRBD1. J was trimmed by 7 bases and V by 3 bases; bases with no gene match: 14. The CDR3 covers 16 residues. Germline CDR1 reads MDHEN; CDR2 reads SYDVKM. The CDR3 loop is CASSFFGDFQGGGYTF. CDR3 sequence (DNA): TGTGCCAGCAGTTTTTTCGGGGATTTCCAGGGGGGTGGCTACACCTTC.

The chain carries TRBV28 and TRBJ2-7, with 7 positions matching TRBD2. Germline V gene lookup returns CDR1 MDHEN and CDR2 SYDVKM. CDR3 size: 14 residues. Trimming took 6 bases from V and 3 from J; bases not matched to a gene: 8. CDR3 residues: CASRPSGRVYEQYF. The CDR3 coding sequence is TGTGCCAGCAGACCAAGTGGGAGGGTCTACGAGCAGTACTTC.